Listed here is a single T cell receptor beta chain. Its matching antigen is unknown. Individuals having autoimmune disease history or systemic immunosuppression were not enrolled. This entry belongs to a study of OX40 agonist ivuxolimab in advanced cancers. Some clones are missing from TCRdb's copy, which holds only in-frame ones; the method was immunoSEQ multiplex PCR. The sample has 70,000 to 85,000 clones; about 86% are singletons. General study findings and limits: Nonresponders, in some cases, also had low normalized T-cell clonal expansion.

This TCR derives from an adult with an advanced solid tumor such as melanoma, head and neck, liver or kidney cancer. The sample here was CD4+ or CD8+ T cells sorted from blood, taken in a trial of the OX40 agonist ivuxolimab.

In DNA, the CDR3 is TGTGCCAGTAGTATAGAAGGTAGCGGGGGGGCTCTAGCCAAAAACATTCAGTACTTC. Translation: CASSIEGSGGALAKNIQYF. The rearrangement uses TRBV19 and TRBJ2-4, with 11 nucleotides matching TRBD2. This CDR3 contains 19 residues. Losses at the gene ends were 0 bases for V and 0 bases for J; bases not matched to a gene: 7. The germline gives CDR1 LNHDA, CDR2 SQIVND (reference sequence).